This T cell receptor (beta chain) is from a study of cytomegalovirus exposure and HLA in healthy donors. Study-wide points: The classifier reportedly diagnosed cytomegalovirus status with high sensitivity and specificity.

Germline loops: CDR1 WNHNN, CDR2 SYGVQD (reference sequence). The CDR3 sequence is 16 residues long. The V and J ends lost 3 bases and 4 bases, in that order; junction bases with no gene match: 8. This PCR relied on a set of 60 Vbeta primers and 13 Jbeta primers. The method was immunoSEQ multiplex PCR; TCRdb's version includes in-frame clones alone and lacks a portion of them. This sample has under 200,000 clones, with roughly four fifths found just once. Comment on this clone: Its specificity is unknown.

J is TRBJ2-5 and V is TRBV10-1, with 10 bases fitting TRBD1. The source of this sequence is a man in his forties in good health and CMV-seropositive. Material: PBMCs. The CDR3 DNA sequence: TGCGCCAGCAGTGATTCCTCCGGACAGGGGGGAGAGACCCAGTACTTC. This sequence encodes CASSDSSGQGGETQYF.